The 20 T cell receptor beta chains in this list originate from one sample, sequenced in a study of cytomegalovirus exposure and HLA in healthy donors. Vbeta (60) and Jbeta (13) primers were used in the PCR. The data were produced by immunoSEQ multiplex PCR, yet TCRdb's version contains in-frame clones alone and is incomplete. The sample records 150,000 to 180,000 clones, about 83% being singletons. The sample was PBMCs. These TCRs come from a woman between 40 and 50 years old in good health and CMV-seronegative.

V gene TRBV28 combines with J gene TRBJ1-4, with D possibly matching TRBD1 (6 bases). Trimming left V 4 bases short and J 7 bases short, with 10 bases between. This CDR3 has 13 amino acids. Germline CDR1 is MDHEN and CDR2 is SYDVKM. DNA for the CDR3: TGTGCCAGCAGTTCGGACAGAATTGAAAAACTGTTTTTT. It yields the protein CASSSDRIEKLFF.

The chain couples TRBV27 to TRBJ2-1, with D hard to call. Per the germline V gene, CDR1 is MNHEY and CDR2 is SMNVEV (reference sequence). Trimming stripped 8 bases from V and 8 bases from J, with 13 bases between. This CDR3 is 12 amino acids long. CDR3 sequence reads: CASYASVDEQFF. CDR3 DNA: TGTGCCAGCTACGCATCGGTGGATGAGCAGTTCTTC.

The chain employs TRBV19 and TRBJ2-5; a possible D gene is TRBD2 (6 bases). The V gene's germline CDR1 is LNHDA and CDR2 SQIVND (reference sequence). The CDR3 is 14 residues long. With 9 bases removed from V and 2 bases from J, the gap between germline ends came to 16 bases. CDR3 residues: CASQGWGVQETQYF. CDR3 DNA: TGTGCCAGCCAAGGGTGGGGGGTTCAAGAGACCCAGTACTTC.

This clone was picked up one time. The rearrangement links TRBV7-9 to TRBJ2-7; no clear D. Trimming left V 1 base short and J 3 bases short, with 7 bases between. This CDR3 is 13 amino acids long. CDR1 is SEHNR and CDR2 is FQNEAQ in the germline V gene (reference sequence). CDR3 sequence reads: CASSLGIGYEQYF. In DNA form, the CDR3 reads TGTGCCAGCAGCTTAGGCATCGGCTACGAGCAGTACTTC.

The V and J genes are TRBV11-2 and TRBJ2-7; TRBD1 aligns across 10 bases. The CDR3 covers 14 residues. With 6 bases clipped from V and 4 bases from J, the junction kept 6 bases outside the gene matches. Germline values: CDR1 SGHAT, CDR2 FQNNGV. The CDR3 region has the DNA TGTGCCAGCAGTAGGACAGGGGGGTTGTACGAGCAGTACTTC. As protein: CASSRTGGLYEQYF.

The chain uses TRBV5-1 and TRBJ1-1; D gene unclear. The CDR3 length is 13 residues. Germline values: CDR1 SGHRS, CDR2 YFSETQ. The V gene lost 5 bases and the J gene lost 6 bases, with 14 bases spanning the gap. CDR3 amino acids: CASSEGGGPEAFF. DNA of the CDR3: TGCGCCAGCAGTGAGGGAGGCGGTCCTGAAGCTTTCTTT.

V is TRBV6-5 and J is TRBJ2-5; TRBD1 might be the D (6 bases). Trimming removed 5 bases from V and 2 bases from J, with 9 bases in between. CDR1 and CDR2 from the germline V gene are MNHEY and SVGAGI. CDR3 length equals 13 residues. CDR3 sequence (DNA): TGTGCCAGCAGTCCGGACAGACAAGAGACCCAGTACTTC. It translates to CASSPDRQETQYF.

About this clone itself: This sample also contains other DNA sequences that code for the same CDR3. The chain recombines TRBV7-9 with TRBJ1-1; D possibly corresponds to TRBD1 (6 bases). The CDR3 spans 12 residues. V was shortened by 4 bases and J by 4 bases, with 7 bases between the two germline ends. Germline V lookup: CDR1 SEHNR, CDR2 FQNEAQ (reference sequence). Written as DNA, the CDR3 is TGTGCCAGCAGCTCCAGGGGCACTGAAGCTTTCTTT. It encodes CASSSRGTEAFF. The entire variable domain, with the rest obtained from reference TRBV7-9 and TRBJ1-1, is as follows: DTGVSQNPRHKITKRGQNVTFRCDPISEHNRLYWYRQTLGQGPEFLTYFQNEAQLEKSRLLSDRFSAERPKGSFSTLEIQRTEQGDSAMYLCASSSRGTEAFFGQGTRLTVV.

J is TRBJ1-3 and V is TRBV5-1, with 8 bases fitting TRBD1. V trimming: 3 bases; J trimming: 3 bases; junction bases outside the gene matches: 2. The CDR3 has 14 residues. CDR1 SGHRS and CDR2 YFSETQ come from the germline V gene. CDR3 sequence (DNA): TGCGCCAGCAGCTCAGGGGGCGTTGGAAACACCATATATTTT. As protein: CASSSGGVGNTIYF.

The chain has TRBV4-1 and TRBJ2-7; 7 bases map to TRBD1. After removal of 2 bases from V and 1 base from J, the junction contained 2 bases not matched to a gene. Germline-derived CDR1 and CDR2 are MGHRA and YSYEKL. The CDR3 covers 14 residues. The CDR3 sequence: CASSQRTGSYEQYF. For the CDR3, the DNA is TGCGCCAGCAGCCAACGGACAGGTTCCTACGAGCAGTACTTC.

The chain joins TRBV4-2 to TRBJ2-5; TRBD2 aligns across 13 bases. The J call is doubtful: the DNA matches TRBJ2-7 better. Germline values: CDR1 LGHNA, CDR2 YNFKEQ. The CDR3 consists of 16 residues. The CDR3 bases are TGTGCCAGCAGTGCTGGGACTAGCGGGGTTTCCTACGAGCAGTACTTC. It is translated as CASSAGTSGVSYEQYF.

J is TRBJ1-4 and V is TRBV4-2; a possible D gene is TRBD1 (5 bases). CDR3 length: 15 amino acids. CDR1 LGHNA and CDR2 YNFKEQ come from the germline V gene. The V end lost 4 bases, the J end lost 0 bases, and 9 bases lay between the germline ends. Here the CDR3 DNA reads TGTGCCAGCAGCCCTCAGACAGCAACTAATGAAAAACTGTTTTTT. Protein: CASSPQTATNEKLFF.

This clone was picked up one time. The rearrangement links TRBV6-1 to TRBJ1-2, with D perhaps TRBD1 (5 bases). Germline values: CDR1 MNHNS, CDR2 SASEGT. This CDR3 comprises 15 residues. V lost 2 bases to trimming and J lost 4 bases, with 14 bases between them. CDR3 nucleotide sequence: TGTGCCAGCAGTGAACCCCAGACAGCGAGCTATGGCTACACCTTC. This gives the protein CASSEPQTASYGYTF.

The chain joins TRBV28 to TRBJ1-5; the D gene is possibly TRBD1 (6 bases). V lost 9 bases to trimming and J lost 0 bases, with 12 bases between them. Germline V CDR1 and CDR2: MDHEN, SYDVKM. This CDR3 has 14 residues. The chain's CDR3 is CASGTLYSNQPQHF. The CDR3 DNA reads TGTGCCAGTGGGACACTGTATAGCAATCAGCCCCAGCATTTT.

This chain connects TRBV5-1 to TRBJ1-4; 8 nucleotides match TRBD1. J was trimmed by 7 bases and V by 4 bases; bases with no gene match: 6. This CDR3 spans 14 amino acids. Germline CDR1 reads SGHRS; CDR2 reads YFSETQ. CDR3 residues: CASSTGTGVEKLFF. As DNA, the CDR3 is TGCGCCAGCAGCACCGGGACAGGAGTTGAAAAACTGTTTTTT.

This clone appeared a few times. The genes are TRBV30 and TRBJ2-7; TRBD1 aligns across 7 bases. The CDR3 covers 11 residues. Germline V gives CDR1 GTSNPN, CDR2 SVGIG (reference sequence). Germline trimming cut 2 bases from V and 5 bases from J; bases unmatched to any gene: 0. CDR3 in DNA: TGTGCCTGGAGTACAGGGGACGAGCAGTACTTC. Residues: CAWSTGDEQYF.

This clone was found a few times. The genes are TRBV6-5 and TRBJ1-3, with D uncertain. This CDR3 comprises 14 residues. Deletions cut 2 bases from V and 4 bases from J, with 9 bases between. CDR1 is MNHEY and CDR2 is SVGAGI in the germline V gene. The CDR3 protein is CASSYLQAGNTIYF. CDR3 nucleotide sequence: TGTGCCAGCAGTTACCTCCAGGCCGGAAACACCATATATTTT.

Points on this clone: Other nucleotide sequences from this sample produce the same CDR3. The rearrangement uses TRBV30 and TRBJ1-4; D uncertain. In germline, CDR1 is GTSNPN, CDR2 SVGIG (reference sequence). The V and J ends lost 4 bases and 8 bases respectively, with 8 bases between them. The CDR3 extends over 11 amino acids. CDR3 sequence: CAWNRGEKLFF. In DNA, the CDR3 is TGTGCCTGGAATCGAGGGGAAAAACTGTTTTTT.

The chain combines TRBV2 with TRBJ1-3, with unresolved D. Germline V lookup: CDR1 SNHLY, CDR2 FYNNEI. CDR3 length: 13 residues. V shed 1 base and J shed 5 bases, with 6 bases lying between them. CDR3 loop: CASSEEQRNTIYF. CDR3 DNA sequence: TGTGCCAGCAGTGAAGAACAAAGAAACACCATATATTTT.

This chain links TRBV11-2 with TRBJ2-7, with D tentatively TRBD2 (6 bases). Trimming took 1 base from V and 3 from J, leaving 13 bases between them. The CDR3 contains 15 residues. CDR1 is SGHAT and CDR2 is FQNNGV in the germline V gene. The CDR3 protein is CASSLGLGGGYEQYF. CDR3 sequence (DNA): TGTGCCAGCAGCTTAGGACTAGGCGGAGGCTACGAGCAGTACTTC.